A selection of T cell receptor beta chains follows, all from one sample in a study of CXCR3-negative and CXCR3-positive naive CD8 T cells. From the 5' RACE reads, TCRdb lists one entry per CDR3 protein and no DNA. The sample table includes approximately 66,000 distinct CDR3 sequences. The sequencing sample was made of naive CXCR3- CD8+ T cells from blood. The receptors here all came from a human donor in good health. Some clones in this sample may be carry-over from other donors' samples. Both conserved end residues are part of each CDR3. Each record gives: V gene, J gene, CDR3 protein.

TRBV5-1	TRBJ1-1	CASSSETFGTEAFF
TRBV9	TRBJ2-1	CASSLSRDRGRNEQFF
TRBV29-1	TRBJ2-5	CSACPSSQQETQYF
TRBV12-3/TRBV12-4	TRBJ2-5	CASSPQGRGQETQYF
TRBV11-2	TRBJ2-7	CASSPYPDGYEKYF
TRBV20-1	TRBJ2-1	CSEQGYNEQFF
TRBV5-5	TRBJ2-1	CASSPMGDRGLSDEQFF
TRBV29-1	TRBJ2-1	CSAHLTENNEQFF
TRBV28	TRBJ1-5	CASSLDRGLEPQHF
TRBV11-3	TRBJ2-5	CASSLDAGTARETQYF
TRBV7-6	TRBJ1-5	CASSFGSNQPQHF
TRBV12-3/TRBV12-4	TRBJ2-7	CASSPSGLAGAYEQYF
TRBV4-1	TRBJ2-1	CASSLSGNSYNEQFF
TRBV7-2	TRBJ1-3	CASSLFGQEPGNTIYF
TRBV28	TRBJ1-5	CASSFTGLGYSNQPQHF
TRBV9	TRBJ2-7	CASSVAGVLSYEQYF
TRBV27	TRBJ2-7	CASSLGAGGDEQYF
TRBV6-1	TRBJ2-1	CASSDRLAQQFF
TRBV7-6	TRBJ2-5	CASYPGTPDETQYF
TRBV15	TRBJ1-1	CATSRVGQPNTEAFF
TRBV14	TRBJ2-5	CASSQAGTTGTQYF
TRBV7-9	TRBJ2-7	CASSLANYEQYF
TRBV7-3	TRBJ2-3	CASSLRPSGGVTDTQYF
TRBV29-1	TRBJ2-2	CSVVLGNTGELFF
TRBV11-3	TRBJ1-1	CASSPPESFEAFF
TRBV2	TRBJ2-1	CASSSMYNEQFF
TRBV29-1	TRBJ2-1	CSVEDLVAGGLGNEQFF
TRBV4-3	TRBJ2-2	CASSQDEGGSGELFF
TRBV7-9	TRBJ2-4	CASSLATEDSNIQYF
TRBV5-1	TRBJ1-2	CASRVQGGYTF
TRBV5-5	TRBJ2-1	CASSQTGTGRTSGVLEQFF